This is a list of T cell receptor beta chains from one sample in a study of cytomegalovirus exposure and HLA in healthy donors. Using immunoSEQ multiplex PCR, the repertoire was profiled, and TCRdb retains in-frame clones only, with some absent. The sample records 100,000 to 120,000 clones, about 85% being singletons. The sequencing sample was made of PBMCs. These receptors were collected from a woman between 18 and 30 years old in good health and CMV-seronegative. Each CDR3 is given with its conserved first and last residue. D genes are given only for firm matches. The size field is filled for only some rows; it gives once, few, many or a size class.

- | once | TRBJ1-2 | TRBV2 | CASRPSADSPNYGYTF | TGTGCCAGCAGACCTAGTGCAGACTCACCTAACTATGGCTACACCTTC
- | once | TRBJ2-1 | TRBV27 | CASSLKGGEQFF | TGTGCCAGCAGTTTAAAGGGAGGTGAGCAGTTCTTC
TRBD2 | - | TRBJ2-3 | TRBV4-1 | CASSQPGLAGLQYKPSTDTQYF | TGCGCCAGCAGCCAACCGGGACTAGCGGGACTACAATATAAACCTAGCACAGATACGCAGTATTTT
TRBD2 | - | TRBJ2-1 | TRBV27 | CASLRSSGTGEQFF | TGTGCCAGCTTACGGTCTAGCGGGACGGGTGAGCAGTTCTTC
TRBD1 | - | TRBJ2-7 | TRBV15 | CATSRETGGGYEQYF | TGTGCCACCAGCAGAGAGACAGGGGGCGGCTACGAGCAGTACTTC
TRBD2 | - | TRBJ2-1 | TRBV5-1 | CASTSGVYNEQFF | TGCGCCAGCACTAGCGGGGTCTACAATGAGCAGTTCTTC
TRBD1 | - | TRBJ2-1 | TRBV7-6 | CASSFGQGLFGEQFF | TGTGCCAGCAGCTTCGGACAGGGGCTTTTTGGTGAGCAGTTCTTC
TRBD1 | few | TRBJ1-1 | TRBV27 | CASRAGTGPMNTEAFF | TGTGCCAGCAGAGCCGGGACAGGGCCAATGAACACTGAAGCTTTCTTT
TRBD1 | - | TRBJ2-5 | TRBV9 | CASSALQGSRETQYF | TGTGCCAGCAGCGCTCTACAGGGGAGTCGGGAGACCCAGTACTTC
TRBD1 | - | TRBJ1-2 | TRBV6-5 | CASSTGDYGYTF | TGTGCCAGTTCAACAGGGGACTATGGCTACACCTTC
- | - | TRBJ2-2 | TRBV7-7 | CASSQATNTGELFF | TGTGCCAGCAGCCAAGCCACGAACACCGGGGAGCTGTTTTTT
TRBD1 | few | TRBJ1-6 | TRBV19 | CASSLGTVLYSPLHF | TGTGCCAGTAGTCTCGGGACAGTTTTGTATTCACCCCTCCACTTT
- | - | TRBJ2-7 | TRBV6-1 | CASSEDEYLSSYEQYF | TGTGCCAGCAGTGAAGACGAGTACCTAAGCTCCTACGAGCAGTACTTC
- | - | TRBJ2-7 | TRBV11-2 | CASSLGVVGQTPYEQYF | TGTGCCAGCAGCTTAGGGGTGGTGGGCCAAACCCCCTACGAGCAGTACTTC
- | - | TRBJ2-3 | TRBV7-8 | CAGAGRSTDTQYF | TGTGCCGGGGCCGGACGGAGCACAGATACGCAGTATTTT
- | - | TRBJ2-7 | TRBV30 | CAWRSSYTYEQYF | TGTGCCTGGAGGTCCTCCTATACCTACGAGCAGTACTTC
TRBD1 | once | TRBJ1-1 | TRBV5-1 | CASSWDREANTEAFF | TGCGCCAGCAGCTGGGACAGGGAAGCGAACACTGAAGCTTTCTTT
- | - | TRBJ2-5 | TRBV7-9 | CASSPGAVHGTQYF | TGTGCCAGCAGCCCCGGTGCTGTTCATGGGACCCAGTACTTC
- | - | TRBJ1-3 | TRBV21-1 | CASTLMDRATRNTIYF | TGTGCCAGCACGCTAATGGACAGGGCTACTAGGAACACCATATATTTT
TRBD1 | - | TRBJ2-1 | TRBV7-9 | CASSPPEGAVLYNEQFF | TGTGCCAGCAGCCCCCCCGAGGGGGCAGTCCTTTACAATGAGCAGTTCTTC
- | few | TRBJ1-5 | TRBV30 | CAWRSGTFGNQPQHF | TGTGCCTGGAGGAGCGGGACTTTTGGGAATCAGCCCCAGCATTTT
TRBD1 | - | TRBJ2-7 | TRBV4-1 | CASSPGQGARGTYF | TGCGCCAGCAGCCCTGGACAGGGGGCGCGGGGTACGTACTTC
- | - | TRBJ1-5 | TRBV5-4 | CASSFGGQEPQHF | TGTGCCAGCAGCTTCGGAGGGCAAGAGCCCCAGCATTTT
TRBD1 | - | TRBJ2-7 | TRBV10-3 | CAMGQSYEQYF | TGTGCCATGGGACAGTCCTACGAGCAGTACTTC
- | - | TRBJ1-6 | TRBV19 | CASSKWRGWSPLHF | TGTGCCAGTAGTAAGTGGCGGGGTTGGTCACCCCTCCACTTT
TRBD1 | - | TRBJ2-2 | TRBV9 | CASGTGGRTTGELFF | TGTGCCAGCGGTACAGGGGGACGGACCACCGGGGAGCTGTTTTTT
- | - | TRBJ1-4 | TRBV2 | CASSQLPGFNEKLFF | TGTGCCAGCAGCCAATTGCCAGGGTTTAATGAAAAACTGTTTTTT
TRBD1 | - | TRBJ1-5 | TRBV2 | CASSEYSPGTDNQPQHF | TGTGCCAGCAGTGAATATTCCCCTGGGACAGACAATCAGCCCCAGCATTTT
- | - | TRBJ1-1 | TRBV18 | CASSPLEEAFF | TGTGCCAGCTCACCACTTGAGGAAGCTTTCTTT
- | - | TRBJ1-6 | TRBV27 | CASSFATGSYNSPLHF | TGTGCCAGCAGTTTTGCGACAGGTTCCTATAATTCACCCCTCCACTTT
TRBD2 | - | TRBJ2-3 | TRBV5-1 | CASSLAGAGTDTQYF | TGCGCCAGCAGCTTAGCGGGGGCGGGCACAGATACGCAGTATTTT
- | - | TRBJ2-7 | TRBV13 | CASSFLRGPTYEQYF | TGTGCCAGCAGCTTCTTAAGGGGCCCTACCTACGAGCAGTACTTC
TRBD2 | - | TRBJ2-3 | TRBV5-1 | CASSSDLASGAPQYF | TGCGCCAGCAGCTCTGATCTGGCTAGCGGGGCCCCGCAGTATTTT
TRBD2 | - | TRBJ2-7 | TRBV4-1 | CASSQGPSGVEEQYF | TGCGCCAGCAGCCAAGGTCCTAGCGGAGTGGAAGAGCAGTACTTC
- | - | TRBJ1-1 | TRBV10-3 | CAISGREPNTEAFF | TGTGCCATCAGTGGCCGGGAGCCCAACACTGAAGCTTTCTTT
TRBD1 | - | TRBJ1-5 | TRBV19 | CASSPPGQGAGQPQHF | TGTGCCAGTAGTCCTCCGGGACAGGGGGCGGGTCAGCCCCAGCATTTT
TRBD1 | - | TRBJ1-1 | TRBV5-8 | CASSSRTGNTEAFF | TGTGCCAGCAGCTCCCGGACAGGCAACACTGAAGCTTTCTTT
- | - | TRBJ2-2 | TRBV9 | CASSVGLTNTGELFF | TGTGCCAGCAGCGTAGGGCTGACGAACACCGGGGAGCTGTTTTTT
TRBD1 | - | TRBJ1-3 | TRBV4-1 | CASSQDRDRSSGNTIYF | TGCGCCAGCAGCCAAGATAGGGACAGAAGCTCTGGAAACACCATATATTTT
TRBD2 | - | TRBJ2-2 | TRBV9 | CASSVVASGGWTGELFF | TGTGCCAGCAGCGTAGTGGCTAGCGGGGGGTGGACCGGGGAGCTGTTTTTT
- | - | TRBJ2-7 | TRBV6-4 | CASSDGPRGREAYEQYF | TGTGCCAGCAGTGACGGCCCGAGGGGGAGGGAAGCCTACGAGCAGTACTTC
- | - | TRBJ1-2 | TRBV6-6 | CASSYRSSYTF | TGTGCCAGCAGTTACCGCAGTAGCTACACCTTC
TRBD2 | - | TRBJ2-1 | TRBV28 | CASSLAGGNNEQFF | TGTGCCAGCAGTTTGGCGGGGGGGAACAATGAGCAGTTCTTC
- | - | TRBJ2-1 | TRBV7-9 | CASSLGGLGDEQFF | TGTGCCAGCAGCTTAGGGGGCCTTGGGGATGAGCAGTTCTTC
TRBD1 | once | TRBJ1-1 | TRBV9 | CASSISTGRTEAFF | TGTGCCAGCAGCATATCGACAGGGAGAACTGAAGCTTTCTTT